This record covers a single T cell receptor (beta chain). No antigen is known for it. TCRdb recomputed calls from the 5' RACE reads with MiXCR, one row per CDR3 protein. Here the sample spans around 250,000 distinct CDR3 sequences, approximately 11% being singletons. The sample is drawn from a study of identical twins. General study findings and limits: Invariant populations such as MAIT and iNKT cells could partly muddle zero-insertion analyses. A lower insertion count was a feature of abundant cord blood beta clonotypes, with no such feature in memory repertoires. Donors were not followed over many years; analysis was cross-sectional.

Germline CDR1 reads DFQATT; CDR2 reads SNEGSKA (reference sequence). The ends were cut back, 3 bases at V and 13 bases at J, with 16 bases in the middle. The CDR3 has 12 residues. These data also formed part of another study, on yellow fever vaccine responses in identical twins.

The specimen was memory (CD45RO+) T cells sorted from blood. The rearrangement uses TRBV20-1 and TRBJ2-4, with a tentative D call TRBD2 (7 bases). The TCR comes from a woman aged 18-29 years in good health. This chain's CDR3 is CSASQGGVTQYF. CDR3 sequence (DNA): TGCAGTGCTAGCCAAGGGGGGGTGACACAGTACTTC.